One and the same sample provided the 26 T cell receptor beta chains below, sequenced in a study of T-cell reconstitution after alpha-beta-depleted transplantation in children. It was with unique molecular identifiers that the TCRbeta library was prepared. TCRdb independently ran MiXCR on the PCR reads; one entry per CDR3 protein. The sample lists around 190,000 distinct CDR3 sequences; roughly 7% were seen once. The specimen was PBMCs, collected before TCRalphabeta/CD19-depleted stem cell transplant. The receptors were gathered from a boy aged 2 to 10 with acute lymphoblastic leukemia, due to receive a stem cell transplant.

This chain joins TRBV20-1 and TRBJ2-2, with 10 bases matching TRBD2. This CDR3 is built from 18 residues. Germline loops: CDR1 DFQATT, CDR2 SNEGSKA (reference sequence). The ends lost 5 bases at V and 3 bases at J; junction bases unmatched: 15. Written as DNA, the CDR3 is TGCAGTGCTCCTTTTGCGGCTAGCGGGAGCGGCGACACCGGGGAGCTGTTTTTT. It yields the protein CSAPFAASGSGDTGELFF.

This clonotype was seen repeatedly, ten times or more. The chain has TRBV6-5 and TRBJ2-5, with TRBD2 identical over 13 bases. V gave up 4 bases and J gave up 3 bases; unmatched junction bases: 14. The CDR3 has 19 residues. Per germline, CDR1 MNHEY and CDR2 SVGAGI. The CDR3 DNA reads TGTGCCAGCAGTTCTACTATCGCCCAAGGACTAGCGGGGGAAGAGACCCAGTACTTC. It is translated as CASSSTIAQGLAGEETQYF.

This clonotype occurred a few times. This chain links TRBV4-2 with TRBJ2-1, with D unresolved. The CDR3 length is 13 residues. V lost 0 bases and J 10 bases, leaving 10 bases between the germline ends. Per germline, CDR1 LGHNA and CDR2 YNFKEQ. This chain's CDR3 is CASSQDPRAEQFF. In DNA form, the CDR3 reads TGTGCCAGCAGCCAAGATCCGAGAGCCGAGCAGTTCTTC.

This clonotype was seen many times. This chain connects TRBV7-3 to TRBJ2-1; D may correspond to TRBD1 or TRBD2 (6 bases each). The CDR3 is 12 residues long. CDR1 is SGHTA, CDR2 FQGTGA, per germline. V shed 4 bases and J shed 9 bases, with 10 bases lying between them. The chain's CDR3 is CASSSRGPEQFF. In DNA form, the CDR3 reads TGTGCCAGCAGCTCCCGGGGGCCTGAGCAGTTCTTC.

This clonotype has a count of ten or more. The chain couples TRBV27 to TRBJ2-5; weak D call: TRBD1 (5 bases). This CDR3 contains 14 residues. The V gene lost 6 bases and the J gene lost 2 bases, with 13 bases spanning the gap. Germline V gives CDR1 MNHEY, CDR2 SMNVEV (reference sequence). CDR3 bases: TGTGCCAGCAGATGGGGTAGGGGACAAGAGACCCAGTACTTC. It is translated as CASRWGRGQETQYF.

The V gene is TRBV4-3, the J gene TRBJ2-1; possibly TRBD2 for D (5 bases). V was shortened by 0 bases and J by 7 bases, with 7 bases between the two germline ends. Germline CDR1 reads LGHNA; CDR2 reads YSLEER. This CDR3 has 13 amino acids. CDR3: CASSQESGNEQFF. The CDR3 bases are TGCGCCAGCAGCCAAGAGTCGGGGAATGAGCAGTTCTTC.

The chain recombines TRBV7-2 with TRBJ2-1, with 8 nucleotides matching TRBD2. This CDR3 has 12 residues. Germline loops: CDR1 SGHTA, CDR2 FQGNSA. V lost 5 bases to trimming and J lost 8 bases; unmatched junction nucleotides: 2. CDR3 residues: CASSASGHEQFF. The CDR3 coding sequence is TGTGCCAGCAGCGCTAGCGGGCATGAGCAGTTCTTC.

This clonotype was seen ten or more times. The rearrangement joins TRBV21-1 to TRBJ1-2. TRBV21-1 is classified as a pseudogene. There are 9 residues in the CDR3. The CDR3 protein is CASSNGYTF. The CDR3 DNA sequence: TGTGCCAGTTCGAATGGCTACACCTTC.

This clonotype was observed at least ten times. The chain uses TRBV7-2 and TRBJ2-1, with D maybe TRBD2 (6 bases). CDR1 and CDR2 from the germline V gene are SGHTA and FQGNSA. The CDR3 has 16 residues. V lost 0 bases, J lost 4 bases, and 13 bases lay in between. CDR3 sequence: CASSLAAGTLYNEQFF. CDR3 nucleotides: TGTGCCAGCAGCTTAGCGGCGGGGACCCTGTACAATGAGCAGTTCTTC.

This clonotype has ten or more counts. V usage is TRBV29-1 and J usage is TRBJ2-7; D is possibly TRBD2 (6 bases). Germline CDR1 SQVTM, CDR2 ANQGSEA. The CDR3 is 12 amino acids. V lost 4 bases, J lost 1 base, and 8 bases lay in between. The CDR3 DNA reads TGCAGCGTTGTGCGGGAATCCTACGAGCAGTACTTC. It translates to CSVVRESYEQYF.

Only a few counts were recorded for this clonotype. The rearrangement joins TRBV5-1 to TRBJ2-3, with 10 bases identical to TRBD2. V lost 0 bases, J lost 3 bases, and 4 bases stayed unmatched. CDR1 SGHRS and CDR2 YFSETQ come from the germline V gene. The CDR3 contains 16 residues. The CDR3 bases are TGCGCCAGCAGCTTGGTCCTAGCGGGAGCGACAGATACGCAGTATTTT. It specifies CASSLVLAGATDTQYF. Variable domain in full (rest from reference TRBV5-1 and TRBJ2-3): KAGVTQTPRYLIKTRGQQVTLSCSPISGHRSVSWYQQTPGQGLQFLFEYFSETQRNKGNFPGRFSGRQFSNSRSEMNVSTLELGDSALYLCASSLVLAGATDTQYFGPGTRLTVL.

This clonotype was observed many times. The chain recombines TRBV20-1 with TRBJ2-1, with 8 bases matching TRBD2. With V trimmed by 2 bases and J by 8 bases, 11 bases remained unmatched. The CDR3 is 15 residues long. The V gene's germline CDR1 is DFQATT and CDR2 SNEGSKA (reference sequence). The CDR3 protein is CSARSRSGSGHEQFF. The CDR3 DNA reads as TGCAGTGCTAGAAGTAGAAGCGGGAGCGGTCATGAGCAGTTCTTC.

This clonotype was detected a few times. V and J are TRBV7-2 and TRBJ2-7; TRBD2 agrees at 15 bases. With 4 bases clipped from V and 4 bases from J, the junction kept 5 bases outside the gene matches. CDR1 is SGHTA and CDR2 is FQGNSA in the germline V gene. CDR3 length equals 16 residues. CDR3 protein: CASSSGLAGGAYEQYF. The CDR3, as DNA: TGTGCCAGCAGCTCGGGACTAGCGGGGGGCGCATACGAGCAGTACTTC.

This clonotype was counted many times. The rearrangement links TRBV28 to TRBJ2-7; D call uncertain. Germline CDR1 is MDHEN and CDR2 is SYDVKM. The CDR3 runs to 11 residues. The germline V and J ends were trimmed by 5 bases and 6 bases, with 8 bases remaining between them. The CDR3 sequence is CASSPRGEQYF. DNA for the CDR3: TGTGCCAGCAGTCCCCGAGGCGAGCAGTACTTC.

This clonotype occurred a few times. This chain links TRBV7-2 with TRBJ2-1; 11 nucleotides match TRBD2. Germline CDR1 and CDR2: SGHTA and FQGNSA. The V and J ends lost 5 bases and 8 bases, in that order; junction bases with no gene match: 8. This CDR3 comprises 15 residues. The CDR3 sequence is CASSHSGRVSDEQFF. In nucleotides, the CDR3 is TGTGCCAGCAGCCATAGCGGGAGGGTAAGCGATGAGCAGTTCTTC.

Many counts were recorded for this clonotype. The J gene is TRBJ2-1, the V gene TRBV28; 8 positions agree with TRBD1. Unmatched junction bases numbered 11, after V lost 7 bases and J lost 6 bases. The CDR3 sequence is 15 residues long. The germline gives CDR1 MDHEN, CDR2 SYDVKM. The DNA of the CDR3 is TGTGCCAGCACCCACCCCGGGACAGGCCCCAATGAGCAGTTCTTC. Protein product: CASTHPGTGPNEQFF.

This clonotype was seen at least ten times. CDR3 in DNA: TGTGCCAGCAGCTTACGCATAGCTGTTGAGCAGTTCTTC. Translated: CASSLRIAVEQFF. This chain links TRBV7-2 with TRBJ2-1, with D uncertain. Germline V gene lookup returns CDR1 SGHTA and CDR2 FQGNSA. This CDR3 spans 13 amino acids. Trimming stripped 2 bases from V and 9 bases from J, with 11 bases between.

This clonotype has ten or more counts. This chain uses TRBV20-1 with TRBJ1-1; 8 nucleotides match TRBD1. The CDR3 spans 15 residues. Germline values: CDR1 DFQATT, CDR2 SNEGSKA (reference sequence). Losses at the gene ends were 0 bases for V and 1 base for J; bases not matched to a gene: 4. The CDR3 nucleotides are TGCAGTGCTAGAGATGGGCAGGGGGCGAACACTGAAGCTTTCTTT. Protein: CSARDGQGANTEAFF.

This clonotype appeared many times. This chain uses TRBV5-6 with TRBJ2-5; D is undetermined. Germline lookup yields CDR1 SGHDT and CDR2 YYEEEE. The V end was cut by 2 bases, the J end by 3 bases, with 11 bases between. This CDR3 spans 14 amino acids. The CDR3 DNA sequence: TGTGCCAGCAGCTTCCTGAGTCCAGAAGAGACCCAGTACTTC. It encodes CASSFLSPEETQYF.

The sample holds many counts of this clonotype. The chain has TRBV28 and TRBJ1-5; D ambiguous. The CDR3 contains 13 residues. V shed 9 bases and J shed 0 bases, with 9 bases lying between them. The germline CDR1 and CDR2 sequences are MDHEN and SYDVKM. This CDR3 is CARRRLSNQPQHF. The CDR3 bases are TGTGCCAGAAGACGGCTTAGCAATCAGCCCCAGCATTTT.

This clonotype was seen many times. This chain connects TRBV6-2 or TRBV6-3 to TRBJ2-1; 9 bases are shared with TRBD2. CDR3 length equals 15 residues. Unmatched junction bases numbered 8, after V lost 6 bases and J lost 5 bases. CDR1 and CDR2 (germline): MNHEY, SVGEGT. CDR3 DNA sequence: TGTGCCAGCAGCCTACTAGCGGGTAGACACAATGAGCAGTTCTTC. Translation: CASSLLAGRHNEQFF.

This clonotype appeared many times. The rearrangement joins TRBV20-1 to TRBJ2-2; TRBD1 agrees at 8 bases. Germline V gives CDR1 DFQATT, CDR2 SNEGSKA (reference sequence). This CDR3 contains 14 residues. J lost 6 bases, V lost 3 bases, and 6 bases had no gene match. In DNA, the CDR3 is TGCAGTGCTAGGTCTCAGGGGGCGTCCGGGGAGCTGTTTTTT. The encoded protein is CSARSQGASGELFF.

The chain couples TRBV20-1 to TRBJ2-2; D is undetermined. Per germline, CDR1 DFQATT and CDR2 SNEGSKA (reference sequence). V was shortened by 5 bases and J by 2 bases, with 6 bases between the two germline ends. The CDR3 is made up of 12 amino acids. The CDR3 coding sequence is TGCAGTGCTGGGGTTAACACCGGGGAGCTGTTTTTT. Translated, it gives CSAGVNTGELFF.

This clonotype was detected ten times or more. The genes are TRBV12-3 or TRBV12-4 and TRBJ1-4; 8 positions agree with TRBD1. V trimming: 6 bases; J trimming: 7 bases; junction bases outside the gene matches: 10. CDR3 length: 15 amino acids. This chain's CDR3 is CASRYRDRRSEKLFF. As DNA, the CDR3 is TGTGCCAGCAGATACCGGGACAGGCGGAGTGAAAAACTGTTTTTT.

On this clonotype: This CDR3 is missing its conserved last phenylalanine or tryptophan, likely due to a read error. The chain couples TRBV7-1 to TRBJ2-5; D call uncertain. TRBV7-1 is recorded as an ORF, its role being uncertain. This CDR3 is 13 amino acids long. Between the trimmed V and J ends, which lost 5 bases and 4 bases, there was a span of 11 bases. The DNA for the CDR3 is TGTGCCAGCAGCCCCCCCGGACGAGAGACCCAGTACTAC. Amino acid sequence: CASSPPGRETQYY.

This clonotype was seen repeatedly, ten times or more. The rearrangement joins TRBV20-1 to TRBJ2-1, with 7 bases that match TRBD2. V trimming: 3 bases; J trimming: 2 bases; junction bases outside the gene matches: 4. The CDR3 spans 14 residues. The germline V gene encodes CDR1 DFQATT and CDR2 SNEGSKA (reference sequence). CDR3 bases: TGCAGTGCTAGTGCGGGAGATGCCTACAATGAGCAGTTCTTC. As protein: CSASAGDAYNEQFF.